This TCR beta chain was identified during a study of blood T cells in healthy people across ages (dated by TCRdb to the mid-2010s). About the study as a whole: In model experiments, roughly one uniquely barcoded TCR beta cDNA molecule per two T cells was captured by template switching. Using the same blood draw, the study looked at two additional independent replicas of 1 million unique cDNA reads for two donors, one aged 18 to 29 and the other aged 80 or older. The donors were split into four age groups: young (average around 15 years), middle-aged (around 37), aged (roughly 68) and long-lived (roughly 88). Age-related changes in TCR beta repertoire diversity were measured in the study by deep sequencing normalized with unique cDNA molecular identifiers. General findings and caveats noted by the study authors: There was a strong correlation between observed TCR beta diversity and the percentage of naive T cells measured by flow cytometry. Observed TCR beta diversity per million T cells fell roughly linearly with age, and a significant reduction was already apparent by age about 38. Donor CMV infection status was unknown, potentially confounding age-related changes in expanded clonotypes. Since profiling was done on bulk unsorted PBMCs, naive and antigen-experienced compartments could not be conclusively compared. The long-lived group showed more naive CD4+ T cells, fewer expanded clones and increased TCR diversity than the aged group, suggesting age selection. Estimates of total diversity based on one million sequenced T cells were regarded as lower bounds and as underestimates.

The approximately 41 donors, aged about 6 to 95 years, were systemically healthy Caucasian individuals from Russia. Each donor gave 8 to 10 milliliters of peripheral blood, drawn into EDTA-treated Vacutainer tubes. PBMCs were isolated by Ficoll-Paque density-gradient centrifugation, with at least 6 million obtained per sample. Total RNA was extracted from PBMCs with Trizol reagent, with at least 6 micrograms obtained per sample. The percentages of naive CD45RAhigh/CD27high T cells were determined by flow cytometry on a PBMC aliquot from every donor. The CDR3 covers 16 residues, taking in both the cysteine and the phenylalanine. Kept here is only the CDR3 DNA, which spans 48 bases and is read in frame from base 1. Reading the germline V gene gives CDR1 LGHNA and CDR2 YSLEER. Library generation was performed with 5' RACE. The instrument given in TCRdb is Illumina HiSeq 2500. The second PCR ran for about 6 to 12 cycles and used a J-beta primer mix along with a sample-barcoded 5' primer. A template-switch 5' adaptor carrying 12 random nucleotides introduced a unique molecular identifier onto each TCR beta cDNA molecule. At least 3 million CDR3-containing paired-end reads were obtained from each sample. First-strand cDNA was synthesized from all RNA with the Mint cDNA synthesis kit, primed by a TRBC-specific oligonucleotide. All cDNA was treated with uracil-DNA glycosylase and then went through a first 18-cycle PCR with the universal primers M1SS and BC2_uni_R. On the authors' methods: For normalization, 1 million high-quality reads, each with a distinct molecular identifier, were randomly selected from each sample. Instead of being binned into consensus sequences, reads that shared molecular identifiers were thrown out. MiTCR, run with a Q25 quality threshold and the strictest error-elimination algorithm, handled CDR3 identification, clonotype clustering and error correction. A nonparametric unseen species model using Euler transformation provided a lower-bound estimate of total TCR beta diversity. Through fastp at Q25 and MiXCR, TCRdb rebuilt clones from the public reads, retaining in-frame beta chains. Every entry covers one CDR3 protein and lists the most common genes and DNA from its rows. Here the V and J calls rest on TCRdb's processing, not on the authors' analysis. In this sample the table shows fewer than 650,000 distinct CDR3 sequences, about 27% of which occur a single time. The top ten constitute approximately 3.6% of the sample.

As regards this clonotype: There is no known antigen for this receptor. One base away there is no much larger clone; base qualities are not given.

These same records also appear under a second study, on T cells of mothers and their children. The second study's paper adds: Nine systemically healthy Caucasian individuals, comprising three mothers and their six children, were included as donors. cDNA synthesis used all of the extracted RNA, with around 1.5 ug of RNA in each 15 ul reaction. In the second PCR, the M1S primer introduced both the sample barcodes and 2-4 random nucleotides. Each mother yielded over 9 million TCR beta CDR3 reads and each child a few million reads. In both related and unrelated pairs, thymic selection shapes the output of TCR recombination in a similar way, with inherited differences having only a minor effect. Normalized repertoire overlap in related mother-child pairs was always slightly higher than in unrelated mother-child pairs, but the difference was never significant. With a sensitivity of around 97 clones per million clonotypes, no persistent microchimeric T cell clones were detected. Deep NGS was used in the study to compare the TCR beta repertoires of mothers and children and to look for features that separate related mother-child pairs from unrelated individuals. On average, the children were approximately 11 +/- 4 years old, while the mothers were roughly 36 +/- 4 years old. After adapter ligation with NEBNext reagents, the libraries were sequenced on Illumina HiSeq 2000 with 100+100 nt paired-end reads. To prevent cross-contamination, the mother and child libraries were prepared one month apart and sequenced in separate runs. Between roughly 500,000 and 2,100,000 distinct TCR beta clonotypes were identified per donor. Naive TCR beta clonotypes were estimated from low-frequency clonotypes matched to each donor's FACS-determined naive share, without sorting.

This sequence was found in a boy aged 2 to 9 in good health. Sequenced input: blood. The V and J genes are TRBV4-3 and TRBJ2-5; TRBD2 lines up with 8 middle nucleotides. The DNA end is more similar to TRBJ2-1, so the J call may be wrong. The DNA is TGCGCCAGCAGCCAAGACCCGGGAGGGGTACGGGGTGAGCAGTTCTTC. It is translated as CASSQDPGGVRGEQFF.